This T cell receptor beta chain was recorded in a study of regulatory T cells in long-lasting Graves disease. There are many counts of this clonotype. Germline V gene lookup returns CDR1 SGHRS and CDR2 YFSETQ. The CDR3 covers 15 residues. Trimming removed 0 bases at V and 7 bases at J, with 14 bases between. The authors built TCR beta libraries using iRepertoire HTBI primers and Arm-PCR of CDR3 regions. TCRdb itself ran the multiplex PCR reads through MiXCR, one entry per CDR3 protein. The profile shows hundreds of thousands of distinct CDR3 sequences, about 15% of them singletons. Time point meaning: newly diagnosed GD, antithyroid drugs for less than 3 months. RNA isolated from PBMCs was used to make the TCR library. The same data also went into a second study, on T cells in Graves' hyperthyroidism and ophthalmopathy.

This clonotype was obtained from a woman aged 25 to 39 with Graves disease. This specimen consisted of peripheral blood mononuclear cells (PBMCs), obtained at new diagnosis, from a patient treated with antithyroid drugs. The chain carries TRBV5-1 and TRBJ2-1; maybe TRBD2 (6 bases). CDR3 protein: CASSLVSGVENEQFF. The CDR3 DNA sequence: TGCGCCAGCAGCTTGGTTTCGGGAGTGGAGAATGAGCAGTTCTTC.